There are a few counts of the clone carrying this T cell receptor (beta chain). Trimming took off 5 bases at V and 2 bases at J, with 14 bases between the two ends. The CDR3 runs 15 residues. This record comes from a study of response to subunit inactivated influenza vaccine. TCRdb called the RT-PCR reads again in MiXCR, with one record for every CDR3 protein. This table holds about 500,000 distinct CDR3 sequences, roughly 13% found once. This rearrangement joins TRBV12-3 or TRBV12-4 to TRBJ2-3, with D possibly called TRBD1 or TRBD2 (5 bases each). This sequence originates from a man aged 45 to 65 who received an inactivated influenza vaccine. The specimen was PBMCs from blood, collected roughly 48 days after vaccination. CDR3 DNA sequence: TGTGCCAGCAGTAGGGACGGAATTCCCACAGATACGCAGTATTTT. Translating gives CASSRDGIPTDTQYF.